The 30 T cell receptor beta chains given below trace back to one sample, sequenced in a study of cytomegalovirus exposure and HLA in healthy donors. The PCR contained 60 Vbeta and 13 Jbeta primers. The method was immunoSEQ multiplex PCR; TCRdb's version includes in-frame clones alone and lacks a portion of them. The sample carries under 300,000 clones, approximately 91% recorded once. Sequences were obtained from PBMCs. All receptors come from a girl between 2 and 10 years old in good health and CMV-seronegative.

This chain uses TRBV7-9 with TRBJ1-5, with D hard to call. Germline V gene lookup returns CDR1 SEHNR and CDR2 FQNEAQ (reference sequence). V lost 1 base to trimming and J lost 4 bases, with 8 bases between them. The CDR3 runs 14 residues. The CDR3 bases are TGTGCCAGCAGCTTAGGTACGGGGAATCAGCCCCAGCATTTT. Protein sequence: CASSLGTGNQPQHF.

The genes are TRBV7-9 and TRBJ1-2; 12 bases agree with TRBD1. Germline loops: CDR1 SEHNR, CDR2 FQNEAQ (reference sequence). V trimming: 3 bases; J trimming: 7 bases; junction bases outside the gene matches: 15. The CDR3 length is 18 residues. CDR3 bases: TGTGCCAGCAGCTTTAATTTCAGTCCGGGACAGGGGGCTGTTGGCTACACCTTC. Amino acids: CASSFNFSPGQGAVGYTF.

The V gene is TRBV7-8, the J gene TRBJ2-5; 9 nucleotides match TRBD1. The CDR3 is 14 residues long. Germline V gives CDR1 SGHVS, CDR2 FQNEAQ. J was trimmed by 5 bases and V by 5 bases; bases with no gene match: 6. This chain's CDR3 is CASSPPGQGETQYF. CDR3 sequence (DNA): TGTGCCAGCAGCCCCCCAGGACAGGGGGAGACCCAGTACTTC.

This clone was observed a few times. This chain links TRBV5-1 with TRBJ1-2, with a tentative D call TRBD1 (6 bases). Looked up from germline, CDR1 is SGHRS and CDR2 is YFSETQ. V dropped 4 bases and J dropped 3 bases, with 7 bases sitting between them. The CDR3 runs to 12 residues. CDR3 sequence: CASSRTDYGYTF. DNA of the CDR3: TGCGCCAGCAGCAGGACAGACTATGGCTACACCTTC.

The chain links TRBV7-8 to TRBJ1-1; D is unclear. CDR3 size: 12 residues. The V end lost 5 bases, the J end lost 10 bases, and 14 bases lay between the germline ends. Germline V gene lookup returns CDR1 SGHVS and CDR2 FQNEAQ. CDR3 protein: CASSPTPTGAFF. Written as DNA, the CDR3 is TGTGCCAGCAGCCCGACTCCGACCGGAGCTTTCTTT.

This chain links TRBV6-4 with TRBJ2-7, with TRBD1 as a possible D gene (6 bases). Germline assignment: CDR1 MRHNA and CDR2 SNTAGT. V was cut by 8 bases and J by 0 bases, with 14 bases left in between. This CDR3 comprises 14 residues. The CDR3 nucleotides read TGTGCCAGCCAATGTAGGGGGAGCTCCTACGAGCAGTACTTC. It translates to CASQCRGSSYEQYF.

There are a few counts of this clone. The chain couples TRBV5-4 to TRBJ2-7, with 13 nucleotides matching TRBD2. The CDR3 loop spans 17 amino acids. Trimming cost V 4 bases and J 7 bases; bases outside gene matches: 14. Per germline, CDR1 SGHNT and CDR2 YYREEE (reference sequence). DNA for the CDR3: TGTGCCAGCAGCCCTTTAGTAGGACTAGCGGGAGATAATGAGCAGTACTTC. It encodes CASSPLVGLAGDNEQYF.

V usage is TRBV29-1 and J usage is TRBJ1-2; weak D call: TRBD1 (5 bases). The CDR3 spans 11 residues. CDR1 and CDR2 from the germline V gene are SQVTM and ANQGSEA. Trimming pared 3 bases from V and 7 bases from J, leaving 9 bases between. The CDR3 region is CSVEAQGGYTF. The CDR3 coding sequence is TGCAGCGTTGAGGCCCAGGGTGGCTACACCTTC.

The chain joins TRBV2 to TRBJ2-5; possible D gene TRBD2, 7 bases. The CDR3 runs 14 residues. V was clipped by 8 bases and J by 5 bases, with 18 bases between them. The germline V gene has CDR1 SNHLY and CDR2 FYNNEI. CDR3 nucleotide sequence: TGTGCCAGCCCTCCCATGGGGGGGGCGGAGACCCAGTACTTC. It translates to CASPPMGGAETQYF.

The V and J genes are TRBV15 and TRBJ2-7, with 8 bases lining up with TRBD1. The length of the CDR3 is 15 residues. J was trimmed by 3 bases and V by 0 bases; bases with no gene match: 4. Germline V gene sequence: CDR1 LNHNV, CDR2 YYDKDF (reference sequence). The CDR3 DNA reads TGTGCCACCAGCAGAGATGACAGGGGAGGCTACGAGCAGTACTTC. Its protein product is CATSRDDRGGYEQYF.

This clone showed up just once. The CDR3 here is CASRRDRGSYEQYF. The CDR3 DNA is TGTGCCAGCAGACGGGACAGGGGCTCCTACGAGCAGTACTTC. V and J are TRBV6-5 and TRBJ2-7; 10 nucleotides agree with TRBD1. The V gene end was trimmed by 6 bases and the J gene end by 0 bases; junction bases not matched to a gene: 2. The CDR3 loop spans 14 amino acids. From germline, CDR1 is MNHEY and CDR2 SVGAGI.

The V and J genes are TRBV7-2 and TRBJ2-7, with TRBD2 as a possible D gene (6 bases). CDR3 length equals 15 residues. CDR1 and CDR2 (germline): SGHTA, FQGNSA. V was cut by 6 bases and J by 1 base, with 16 bases left in between. The CDR3 DNA sequence: TGTGCCAGCAGTCCTTGGCGGGGTAGGTCCTACGAGCAGTACTTC. Amino acids: CASSPWRGRSYEQYF.

The V and J genes are TRBV6-5 and TRBJ2-7; the D is unclear. The CDR3 totals 12 residues. Germline CDR1 reads MNHEY; CDR2 reads SVGAGI. Trimming left V 2 bases short and J 7 bases short, with 9 bases between. CDR3 region: CASSYVGREQYF. The CDR3 coding sequence is TGTGCCAGCAGTTACGTCGGTCGGGAGCAGTACTTC.

This clone was picked up a small number of times. The chain links TRBV5-4 to TRBJ2-3; 11 positions agree with TRBD2. Germline lookup yields CDR1 SGHNT and CDR2 YYREEE (reference sequence). With 4 bases clipped from V and 2 bases from J, the junction kept 6 bases outside the gene matches. The CDR3 loop spans 16 amino acids. CDR3 in amino acids: CASSPGTSGNTDTQYF. CDR3 nucleotides: TGTGCCAGCAGCCCCGGGACTAGCGGAAACACAGATACGCAGTATTTT.

The rearrangement links TRBV20-1 to TRBJ1-2, with D tentatively TRBD1 (6 bases). Germline V gives CDR1 DFQATT, CDR2 SNEGSKA (reference sequence). The ends were cut back, 5 bases at V and 8 bases at J, with 12 bases in the middle. There are 11 residues in the CDR3. The CDR3 is CSALGQGGYTF. Here the CDR3 DNA reads TGCAGTGCTCTGGGACAAGGGGGCTACACCTTC.

The chain recombines TRBV11-3 with TRBJ2-1; perhaps TRBD2 as D (5 bases). CDR1 is SGHNT and CDR2 is YENEEA in the germline V gene. Deletions cut 1 base from V and 5 bases from J, with 15 bases between. The CDR3 loop spans 16 amino acids. As DNA, the CDR3 is TGTGCCAGCAGCTTAGTAGGTGGGAGTAACGACAATGAGCAGTTCTTC. Protein product: CASSLVGGSNDNEQFF.

V gene TRBV9 combines with J gene TRBJ1-1, with D perhaps matching TRBD1 (6 bases). V lost 4 bases and J 3 bases, leaving 13 bases between the germline ends. This CDR3 is built from 14 residues. CDR1 and CDR2 (germline): SGDLS, YYNGEE. The CDR3 protein is CASSQTGWDTEAFF. CDR3 nucleotide sequence: TGTGCCAGCAGCCAAACAGGGTGGGACACTGAAGCTTTCTTT. The full variable domain, rest sourced from reference TRBV9 and TRBJ1-1, is DSGVTQTPKHLITATGQRVTLRCSPRSGDLSVYWYQQSLDQGLQFLIQYYNGEERAKGNILERFSAQQFPDLHSELNLSSLELGDSALYFCASSQTGWDTEAFFGQGTRLTVV.

This clone has just a few counts. The chain is built from TRBV6-5 and TRBJ2-7; 8 bases match TRBD2. The length of the CDR3 is 13 residues. Trimming removed 4 bases from V and 4 bases from J; junction bases left unmatched: 3. Germline V lookup: CDR1 MNHEY, CDR2 SVGAGI. The CDR3 reads CASSSGGVYEQYF. The CDR3 DNA sequence: TGTGCCAGCAGTTCGGGGGGGGTATACGAGCAGTACTTC.

V is TRBV23-1 and J is TRBJ2-3; 10 bases agree with TRBD2. TRBV23-1 is annotated as an ORF whose role is uncertain. The V segment lost 0 bases and the J segment 6 bases; nucleotides outside the gene matches: 9. The CDR3 sequence is 17 residues long. DNA of the CDR3: TGCGCCAGCAGTCAATCCTCTCTAGCGGGGGTGAGGGATACGCAGTATTTT. Encoded protein: CASSQSSLAGVRDTQYF.

The chain is built from TRBV14 and TRBJ2-1; 8 bases match TRBD2. Germline V gives CDR1 SGHDN, CDR2 FVKESK. V shed 2 bases and J 4 bases; nucleotides not matched to a gene: 13. This CDR3 has 18 residues. This CDR3 reads CASSQRAGVGGSYNEQFF. The CDR3 DNA reads TGTGCCAGCAGCCAACGAGCGGGAGTAGGGGGATCATACAATGAGCAGTTCTTC.

This clone was seen more than once but under ten times. The V call is TRBV19, the J call TRBJ1-5, with 10 bases lining up with TRBD1. From germline, CDR1 is LNHDA and CDR2 SQIVND (reference sequence). The CDR3 contains 14 residues. V was pared by 6 bases and J by 1 base, with 0 bases of the junction left unmatched. The CDR3 nucleotides are TGTGCCAGTAGGACAGGGGGCAGCAATCAGCCCCAGCATTTT. Translating it yields CASRTGGSNQPQHF.

The chain carries TRBV6-5 and TRBJ2-1; 9 bases fit TRBD2. V trimming: 4 bases; J trimming: 10 bases; junction bases outside the gene matches: 11. This CDR3 is 15 amino acids long. Germline V lookup: CDR1 MNHEY, CDR2 SVGAGI. CDR3 sequence reads: CASSLMASGVGEQFF. CDR3 coding DNA: TGTGCCAGCAGTTTGATGGCTAGCGGGGTCGGGGAGCAGTTCTTC.

The chain has TRBV10-3 and TRBJ2-1; 11 bases are a match to TRBD1. This CDR3 region has 19 residues. Per germline, CDR1 ENHRY and CDR2 SYGVKD. J lost 0 bases, V lost 4 bases, and 11 bases had no gene match. The CDR3: CAISGSNGGTGGSYNEQFF. CDR3 sequence (DNA): TGTGCCATCAGTGGTTCTAATGGAGGGACAGGGGGCTCCTACAATGAGCAGTTCTTC.

The J gene is TRBJ2-7, the V gene TRBV11-2; no definite D call. The germline V and J ends were trimmed by 0 bases and 5 bases, with 8 bases remaining between them. CDR3 size: 13 residues. CDR1 and CDR2 (germline): SGHAT, FQNNGV. CDR3 sequence: CASSLDFGDEQYF. The CDR3 nucleotides are TGTGCCAGCAGCTTAGATTTCGGTGACGAGCAGTACTTC.

The chain links TRBV6-1 to TRBJ2-5, with TRBD2 identical over 9 bases. This CDR3 comprises 19 residues. CDR1 is MNHNS, CDR2 SASEGT, per germline. V lost 1 base and J lost 5; bases outside the gene matches: 17. The CDR3 nucleotides read TGTGCCAGCAGTGAAGGGAGACTAGCGGACAAACTCTCCTGGGAGACCCAGTACTTC. Translated: CASSEGRLADKLSWETQYF.

In this sample, this clone turned up a few times. The chain recombines TRBV4-1 with TRBJ1-1, with D unclear. Germline CDR1 reads MGHRA; CDR2 reads YSYEKL. This CDR3 contains 15 residues. The germline V and J ends were trimmed by 1 base and 1 base, with 10 bases remaining between them. CDR3 residues: CASSQGQDGNTEAFF. CDR3 nucleotide sequence: TGCGCCAGCAGCCAAGGACAAGACGGGAACACTGAAGCTTTCTTT.

The chain has TRBV28 and TRBJ1-1; D remains ambiguous. V lost 3 bases to trimming and J lost 4 bases, with 12 bases between them. Germline assignment: CDR1 MDHEN and CDR2 SYDVKM. The CDR3 is 14 amino acids. The CDR3 nucleotides read TGTGCCAGCAGTTTCTCCTTGGGGAGCACTGAAGCTTTCTTT. Translating gives CASSFSLGSTEAFF.

The chain combines TRBV5-4 with TRBJ2-7, with D possibly being TRBD2 (5 bases). There are 14 residues in the CDR3. Trimming shortened V by 0 bases and J by 6 bases, and 13 bases separated the two germline ends. The V gene's germline CDR1 is SGHNT and CDR2 YYREEE (reference sequence). CDR3 nucleotide sequence: TGTGCCAGCAGCTTGGAACGGGATGCCCTCGAGCAGTACTTC. Translation gives CASSLERDALEQYF.

This chain uses TRBV5-1 with TRBJ2-7; maybe TRBD2 (6 bases). V lost 4 bases to trimming and J lost 2 bases, with 10 bases between them. CDR1 is SGHRS and CDR2 is YFSETQ in the germline V gene. The CDR3 is 13 amino acids. The CDR3 loop is CASSVRGPYEQYF. The DNA for the CDR3 is TGCGCCAGCAGCGTGCGGGGACCCTACGAGCAGTACTTC.

This chain connects TRBV11-3 to TRBJ2-3; maybe TRBD2 (5 bases). V was clipped by 5 bases and J by 0 bases, with 15 bases between them. The germline V gene has CDR1 SGHNT and CDR2 YENEEA. This CDR3 is 16 amino acids long. DNA of the CDR3: TGTGCCAGCAGCCGATGGAGCGGAAACAGCACAGATACGCAGTATTTT. Amino acid sequence: CASSRWSGNSTDTQYF.